The 17 T cell receptor beta chains below all came from one sample that was sequenced in a study of blood T cell repertoires in COVID-19. Profiling relied on immunoSEQ multiplex PCR, and the TCRdb table lists in-frame clones only, not all of them. The sample holds about 120,000 clones, roughly 84% seen once. What was sequenced was peripheral blood. Receptors were obtained from a woman older than 75 with acute or convalescent COVID-19.

The chain couples TRBV20-1 to TRBJ1-1, with 7 bases aligning to TRBD1. CDR1 DFQATT and CDR2 SNEGSKA come from the germline V gene (reference sequence). The J segment lost 7 bases and the V segment lost 2 bases, leaving 1 base of the junction unmatched. This CDR3 is built from 11 residues. DNA of the CDR3: TGCAGTGCTAGACAGGGGGTTGAAGCTTTCTTT. Translated: CSARQGVEAFF.

The chain is built from TRBV24-1 and TRBJ2-3; D not certain. CDR1 is KGHDR, CDR2 SFDVKD, per germline. V was cut by 6 bases and J by 4 bases, with 10 bases left in between. The CDR3 length is 13 residues. The CDR3 loop is CATSTPLSDTQYF. CDR3 DNA: TGTGCCACCAGTACACCTCTGTCAGATACGCAGTATTTT.

This chain links TRBV27 with TRBJ2-2, with a weak D call TRBD1 (6 bases). Germline values: CDR1 MNHEY, CDR2 SMNVEV (reference sequence). The CDR3 covers 15 residues. Between the trimmed V and J ends, which lost 7 bases and 4 bases, there was a span of 16 bases. CDR3 loop: CASKLDRSFTGELFF. The CDR3 DNA follows: TGTGCCAGCAAACTGGACAGAAGTTTCACCGGGGAGCTGTTTTTT.

The genes are TRBV7-2 and TRBJ1-6, with 8 bases that match TRBD1. This CDR3 region has 16 residues. J gave up 10 bases and V 5 bases, and 13 bases lay outside the gene matches. CDR1 and CDR2 (germline): SGHTA, FQGNSA. The DNA of the CDR3 is TGTGCCAGCAGCCCACTTCGGACAGGGACAAAGTCACCCCTCCACTTT. Translating it yields CASSPLRTGTKSPLHF.

This rearrangement joins TRBV5-1 to TRBJ1-1, with 7 bases matching TRBD1. The J segment lost 4 bases and the V segment lost 4 bases, leaving 10 bases of the junction unmatched. CDR1 and CDR2 (germline): SGHRS, YFSETQ. The CDR3 is 15 amino acids. The CDR3 loop reads CASSPTDRVATEAFF. The CDR3 region has the DNA TGCGCCAGCAGCCCCACAGACAGGGTTGCCACTGAAGCTTTCTTT.

The genes are TRBV5-1 and TRBJ2-1; D uncertain. CDR1 and CDR2 (germline): SGHRS, YFSETQ. The CDR3 is made up of 13 amino acids. Trimming took off 4 bases at V and 12 bases at J, with 17 bases between the two ends. The CDR3 bases are TGCGCCAGCAGCATCTACGATGGCGGCGCGCAGTTCTTC. Its translation: CASSIYDGGAQFF.

The CDR3: CASSSDRWEYNEQFF. The CDR3 DNA reads TGTGCCAGCAGCTCTGACAGGTGGGAGTACAATGAGCAGTTCTTC. This chain links TRBV9 with TRBJ2-1, with D perhaps matching TRBD1 (6 bases). The germline V gene encodes CDR1 SGDLS and CDR2 YYNGEE. This CDR3 region has 15 residues. Trimming took off 4 bases at V and 4 bases at J, with 15 bases between the two ends.

This clone was counted once. J is TRBJ2-2 and V is TRBV11-2; TRBD2 aligns across 8 bases. Looked up from germline, CDR1 is SGHAT and CDR2 is FQNNGV. The V segment lost 5 bases and the J segment 3 bases; nucleotides outside the gene matches: 5. The CDR3 contains 15 residues. This chain's CDR3 is CASSPREGDTGELFF. As DNA, the CDR3 is TGTGCCAGCAGCCCCCGGGAGGGGGACACCGGGGAGCTGTTTTTT.

This rearrangement joins TRBV5-1 to TRBJ1-4; 11 bases fit TRBD1. The CDR3 length is 15 residues. CDR1 and CDR2 (germline): SGHRS, YFSETQ. The V gene end was trimmed by 3 bases and the J gene end by 8 bases; junction bases not matched to a gene: 6. The CDR3 nucleotides are TGCGCCAGCAGCTGGACAGGGGGCTCGGAAGAAAAACTGTTTTTT. Amino acids: CASSWTGGSEEKLFF.

The chain joins TRBV28 to TRBJ1-5; TRBD1 matches 8 bases. The CDR3 is 15 residues long. CDR1 and CDR2 (germline): MDHEN, SYDVKM. The V segment lost 4 bases and the J segment 1 base; nucleotides outside the gene matches: 3. The CDR3 loop is CASSSGGLSNQPQHF. In nucleotides, the CDR3 is TGTGCCAGCAGTTCAGGGGGCTTAAGCAATCAGCCCCAGCATTTT.

CDR3 region: CASSLPGNYGYTF. The CDR3 DNA reads as TGTGCCAGCAGTTTGCCAGGAAACTATGGCTACACCTTC. This chain connects TRBV12-3 or TRBV12-4 to TRBJ1-2, with unresolved D. The CDR3 loop spans 13 amino acids. V was clipped by 3 bases and J by 2 bases, with 7 bases between them.

The chain employs TRBV6-5 and TRBJ1-5; 8 bases align to TRBD1. The CDR3 has 14 residues. From germline, CDR1 is MNHEY and CDR2 SVGAGI. Trimming took 6 bases from V and 6 from J; bases not matched to a gene: 7. This chain's CDR3 is CASRGQGVSQPQHF. CDR3 sequence (DNA): TGTGCCAGCAGAGGACAGGGTGTGAGTCAGCCCCAGCATTTT.

This chain joins TRBV19 and TRBJ2-3; 7 bases align to TRBD1. Germline V CDR1 and CDR2: LNHDA, SQIVND (reference sequence). The CDR3 is 15 amino acids. Trimming at V came to 6 bases and at J to 0 bases, leaving 6 bases not matched to a gene. This CDR3 reads CASRETGYSTDTQYF. The DNA of the CDR3 is TGTGCCAGTAGAGAGACAGGGTACAGCACAGATACGCAGTATTTT.

The V and J genes are TRBV24-1 and TRBJ2-3; D unresolved. Germline V gene sequence: CDR1 KGHDR, CDR2 SFDVKD. The CDR3 consists of 15 residues. The V gene lost 4 bases and the J gene lost 5 bases, with 15 bases spanning the gap. The CDR3 loop reads CATSDLTRSGDTQYF. CDR3 in DNA: TGTGCCACCAGTGACTTGACCCGGTCCGGAGATACGCAGTATTTT.

This chain's CDR3 is CASGVSDTEAFF. The CDR3 coding sequence is TGTGCTAGTGGGGTATCGGACACTGAAGCTTTCTTT. The chain employs TRBV12-5 and TRBJ1-1, with D unclear. The V gene's germline CDR1 is LGHNT and CDR2 FRNRAP. Trimming took 6 bases from V and 3 from J, leaving 8 bases between them. This CDR3 comprises 12 residues. Supplemented by reference TRBV12-5 and TRBJ1-1, the full variable domain reads DARVTQTPRHKVTEMGQEVTMRCQPILGHNTVFWYRQTMMQGLELLAYFRNRAPLDDSGMPKDRFSAEMPDATLATLKIQPSEPRDSAVYFCASGVSDTEAFFGQGTRLTVV.

V is TRBV19 and J is TRBJ2-7; perhaps TRBD2 as D (5 bases). Germline values: CDR1 LNHDA, CDR2 SQIVND (reference sequence). The CDR3 sequence is 18 residues long. V lost 2 bases and J lost 0, with 20 bases in between. CDR3 coding DNA: TGTGCCAGTAGTATATCCACACCCCGGCTTGGGAGCTCCTACGAGCAGTACTTC. Translation gives CASSISTPRLGSSYEQYF. The whole variable domain, filled in from reference TRBV19 and TRBJ2-7, reads DGGITQSPKYLFRKEGQNVTLSCEQNLNHDAMYWYRQDPGQGLRLIYYSQIVNDFQKGDIAEGYSVSREKKESFPLTVTSAQKNPTAFYLCASSISTPRLGSSYEQYFGPGTRLTVT.

This clone is a singleton in its sample. The V gene is TRBV7-9, the J gene TRBJ2-1; D perhaps matches TRBD1 (6 bases). The germline V and J ends were trimmed by 6 bases and 3 bases, with 15 bases remaining between them. This CDR3 is 15 amino acids long. CDR1 SEHNR and CDR2 FQNEAQ come from the germline V gene (reference sequence). In DNA, the CDR3 is TGTGCCAGCAGAAACGACAGGAACCTCTACAATGAGCAGTTCTTC. As protein: CASRNDRNLYNEQFF.